This T cell receptor (beta chain) derives from a study of T cell responses to AZD1222 COVID-19 vaccine. CDR1 is SGDLS and CDR2 is YYNGEE in the germline V gene. This CDR3 contains 15 residues. V shed 0 bases, J shed 5 bases, and the junction held 5 bases outside the gene matches. Sequencing was performed with immunoSEQ multiplex PCR; in TCRdb, only in-frame clones are kept and a portion is missing. Found here are approximately 110,000 clones, about nine tenths of them singletons; the top ten hold 7.9%. The rearrangement joins TRBV9 to TRBJ1-1; TRBD1 matches at 9 bases. The material was peripheral blood, obtained 28 days after the second AZD1222 dose. This clonotype was obtained from an adult who received the AZD1222 COVID-19 vaccine. The CDR3 loop is CASSVVGQGWTEAFF. CDR3 coding DNA: TGTGCCAGCAGCGTAGTGGGACAGGGTTGGACTGAAGCTTTCTTT.